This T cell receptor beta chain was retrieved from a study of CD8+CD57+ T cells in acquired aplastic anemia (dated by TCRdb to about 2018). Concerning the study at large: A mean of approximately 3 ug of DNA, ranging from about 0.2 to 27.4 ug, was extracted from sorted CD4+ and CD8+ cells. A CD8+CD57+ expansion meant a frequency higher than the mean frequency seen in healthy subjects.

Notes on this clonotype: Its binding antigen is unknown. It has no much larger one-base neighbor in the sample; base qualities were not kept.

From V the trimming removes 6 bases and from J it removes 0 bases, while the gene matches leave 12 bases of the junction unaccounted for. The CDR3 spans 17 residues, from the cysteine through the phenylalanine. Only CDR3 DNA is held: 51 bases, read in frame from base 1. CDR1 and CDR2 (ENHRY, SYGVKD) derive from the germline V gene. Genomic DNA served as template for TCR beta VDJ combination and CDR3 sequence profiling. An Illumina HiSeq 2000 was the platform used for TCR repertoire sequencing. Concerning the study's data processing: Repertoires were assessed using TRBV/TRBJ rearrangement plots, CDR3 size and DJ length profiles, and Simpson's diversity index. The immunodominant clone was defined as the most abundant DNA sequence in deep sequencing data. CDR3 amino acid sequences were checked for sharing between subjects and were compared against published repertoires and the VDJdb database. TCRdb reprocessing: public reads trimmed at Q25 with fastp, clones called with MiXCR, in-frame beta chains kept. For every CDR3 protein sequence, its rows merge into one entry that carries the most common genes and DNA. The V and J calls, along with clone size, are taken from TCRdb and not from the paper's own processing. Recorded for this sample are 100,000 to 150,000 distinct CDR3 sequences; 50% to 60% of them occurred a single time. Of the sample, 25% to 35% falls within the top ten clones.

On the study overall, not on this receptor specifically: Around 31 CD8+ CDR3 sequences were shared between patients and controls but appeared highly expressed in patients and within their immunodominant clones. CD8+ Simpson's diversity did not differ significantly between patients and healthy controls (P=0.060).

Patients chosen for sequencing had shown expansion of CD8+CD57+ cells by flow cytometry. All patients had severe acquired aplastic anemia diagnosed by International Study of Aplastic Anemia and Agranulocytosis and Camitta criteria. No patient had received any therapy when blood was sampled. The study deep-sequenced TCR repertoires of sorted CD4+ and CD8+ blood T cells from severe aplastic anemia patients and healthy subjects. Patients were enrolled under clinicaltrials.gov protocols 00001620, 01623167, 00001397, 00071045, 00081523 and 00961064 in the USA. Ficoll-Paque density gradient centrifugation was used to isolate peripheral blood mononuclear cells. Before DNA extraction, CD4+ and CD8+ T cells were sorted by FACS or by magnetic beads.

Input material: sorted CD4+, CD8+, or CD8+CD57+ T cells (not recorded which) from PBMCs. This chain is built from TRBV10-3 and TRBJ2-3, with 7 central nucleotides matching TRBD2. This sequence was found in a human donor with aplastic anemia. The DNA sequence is TGTGCCATCAGAACCCCGGTAACTAGCGATAGCACAGATACGCAGTATTTT. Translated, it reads CAIRTPVTSDSTDTQYF.